A selection of T cell receptor beta chains follows, all from one sample in a study of shared clonotypes between healthy human individuals. Clones were sequenced by immunoSEQ multiplex PCR, and TCRdb holds only the in-frame ones, with some missing. The data contain fewer than 3 million clones, about nine tenths of them seen just once; the ten biggest clones take up 0.37%. Material: naive CD4+ T cells from PBMCs. The receptors were gathered from a man aged 18 to 30 in good health. Some clones in this sample may be carry-over from other donors' samples. Both conserved end residues are part of each CDR3. D genes are given only for firm matches. Not all rows give a size; the values are once, few, many and, for expanded clones, a class.

TRBJ2-1 TRBV25-1 - - CASSERDSGEQFF TGTGCCAGCAGTGAGCGGGACTCCGGTGAGCAGTTCTTC
TRBJ1-2 TRBV6-5 - TRBD1 CASSLKPGQGARGYTF TGTGCCAGCAGTTTAAAGCCGGGACAGGGGGCGCGGGGCTACACCTTC
TRBJ1-2 TRBV5-1 - - CASSLSAPGSYGYTF TGCGCCAGCAGCTTGTCGGCCCCGGGATCTTATGGCTACACCTTC
TRBJ2-7 TRBV13 - TRBD1 CASSPGQGSYEQYF TGTGCCAGCAGCCCCGGACAGGGATCCTACGAGCAGTACTTC
TRBJ2-7 TRBV5-1 - - CASSPQGSYEQYF TGCGCCAGCAGTCCGCAGGGATCCTACGAGCAGTACTTC
TRBJ2-7 TRBV29-1 - - CSVEDRSYEQYF TGCAGCGTTGAGGACAGATCCTACGAGCAGTACTTC
TRBJ1-3 TRBV28 - - CASSLLHTIYF TGTGCCAGCAGTTTACTGCACACCATATATTTT
TRBJ1-3 TRBV7-8 - - CASSLIGRSGNTIYF TGTGCCAGCAGCTTAATTGGCAGATCTGGAAACACCATATATTTT
TRBJ2-7 TRBV5-8 - - CASSPRQIPPYEQYF TGTGCCAGCAGCCCCAGACAGATTCCCCCCTACGAGCAGTACTTC
TRBJ2-1 TRBV9 - - CASSVAGDAYNEQFF TGTGCCAGCAGCGTAGCGGGAGACGCCTACAATGAGCAGTTCTTC
TRBJ1-1 TRBV6-1 - - CASSEAAAPNTEAFF TGTGCCAGCAGTGAAGCGGCAGCGCCGAACACTGAAGCTTTCTTT
TRBJ1-1 TRBV28 - TRBD1 CASTSDRWEGTEAFF TGTGCCAGCACTTCGGACAGGTGGGAGGGCACTGAAGCTTTCTTT
TRBJ2-2 TRBV28 - TRBD1 CASSYRTGGNPGELFF TGTGCCAGCAGTTACAGGACAGGGGGCAATCCCGGGGAGCTGTTTTTT
TRBJ1-1 TRBV29-1 - - CSGSSQTNTEAFF TGCAGCGGTTCCTCACAGACGAACACTGAAGCTTTCTTT
TRBJ1-3 TRBV25-1 - - CASSARVDSGNTIYF TGTGCCAGCAGTGCCCGGGTTGACTCTGGAAACACCATATATTTT
TRBJ1-5 TRBV30 - - CAWGPTGLGQPQHF TGTGCCTGGGGGCCTACAGGGTTGGGTCAGCCCCAGCATTTT
TRBJ1-2 TRBV10-2 - - CASSAVSARSYTF TGCGCCAGCAGTGCGGTTTCAGCGCGAAGCTACACCTTC
TRBJ2-7 TRBV10-3 - TRBD1 CAIRGEGQSYEQYF TGTGCCATCAGGGGAGAGGGACAGTCCTACGAGCAGTACTTC
TRBJ2-7 TRBV5-5 - - CASSFGGTSYEQYF TGTGCCAGCAGCTTCGGTGGGACGTCCTACGAGCAGTACTTC
TRBJ2-1 TRBV29-1 - TRBD1 CSVEENRGQFF TGCAGCGTTGAAGAAAACAGGGGTCAGTTCTTC
TRBJ2-3 TRBV11-3 - - CASSLDPNTDTQYF TGTGCCAGCAGCTTAGATCCAAACACAGATACGCAGTATTTT
TRBJ1-5 TRBV28 - - CASSFSILGNQPQHF TGTGCCAGCAGTTTTAGTATTTTAGGCAATCAGCCCCAGCATTTT
TRBJ1-1 TRBV29-1 - - CSVEKRGPNTEAFF TGCAGCGTAGAGAAGAGGGGCCCGAACACTGAAGCTTTCTTT
TRBJ1-5 TRBV4-1 few - CASSPDSLHQPQHF TGCGCCAGCAGCCCGGACTCCCTCCATCAGCCCCAGCATTTT
TRBJ2-1 TRBV15 - - CATSRGLPGTPQVDNEQFF TGTGCCACCAGCAGAGGTCTTCCCGGGACGCCACAGGTAGACAATGAGCAGTTCTTC
TRBJ1-4 TRBV19 once - CASSIVRADEKLFF TGTGCCAGTAGTATAGTCAGGGCAGATGAAAAACTGTTTTTT
TRBJ1-5 TRBV19 once - CASRRAYSNQPQHF TGTGCCAGTAGGAGAGCTTATAGCAATCAGCCCCAGCATTTT
TRBJ2-2 TRBV4-1 - TRBD1 CASSQGGGRGDGELFF TGCGCCAGCAGCCAAGGAGGGGGCCGAGGTGACGGGGAGCTGTTTTTT